This T cell receptor beta chain was captured in a study of CD8+CD57+ T cells in acquired aplastic anemia. CDR3 and TCR beta VDJ profiling relied on a genomic DNA template. TCRdb re-called the reads with MiXCR, one entry per CDR3 protein. The data contain about 98,000 distinct CDR3 sequences, around 62% of them singletons. All sequencing subjects had displayed CD8+CD57+ cell expansion on flow cytometry. The study, taken as a whole, reports: Found in both controls and patients were about 30 CD8+ CDR3 sequences.

The V end lost 3 bases, the J end lost 6 bases, and 11 bases lay between the germline ends. The germline V gene encodes CDR1 LNHDA and CDR2 SQIVND (reference sequence). CDR3 length: 14 amino acids. Notes on this clonotype: Its antigen is currently unknown.

Sequencing was performed on sorted CD4+, CD8+, or CD8+CD57+ T cells (not recorded which) from PBMCs. The chain has TRBV19 and TRBJ2-2; D is ambiguous. This TCR derives from a human donor with aplastic anemia. Written as DNA, the CDR3 is TGTGCCAGTAGTATTGGTGAGGTGGCCGGGGAGCTGTTTTTT. Protein: CASSIGEVAGELFF.